Listed below are T cell receptor beta chains from one sample, sequenced in a study of blood T cell repertoires in COVID-19. Generated by immunoSEQ multiplex PCR, the TCRdb table keeps only in-frame clones and is missing some. The sample contains about 130,000 clones, less than 85% of which appear only once. Sequenced material: peripheral blood. Receptor source: a woman aged 80 or over with acute or convalescent COVID-19. The CDR3 runs from the conserved cysteine through the conserved F or W. A D gene is named only where the DNA matches it firmly. Part of the rows lack a size; the others show once, few, many or a class for expanded clones.

CASTVAGGHYNEQFF,TGTGCCAGCACCGTAGCGGGAGGTCACTACAATGAGCAGTTCTTC,NA,TRBV5-4,TRBD2,TRBJ2-1
CASSWRVGGSPLHF,TGTGCCAGCAGTTGGCGAGTGGGAGGCTCACCCCTCCACTTT,few,TRBV6-2/TRBV6-3,NA,TRBJ1-6
CASSYPWDRRHNQPQHF,TGTGCCAGCAGTTACCCTTGGGACAGGCGCCATAATCAGCCCCAGCATTTT,once,TRBV6-2/TRBV6-3,TRBD1,TRBJ1-5
CASSLRLYGYTF,TGTGCCAGCAGTTTACGGTTATATGGCTACACCTTC,once,TRBV12-3/TRBV12-4,NA,TRBJ1-2
CASSELAGTDTQYF,TGTGCCAGCAGCGAACTAGCGGGAACAGATACGCAGTATTTT,NA,TRBV9,TRBD2,TRBJ2-3
CASSYGYREPHEQYF,TGTGCCAGCAGTTACGGATACAGGGAGCCCCACGAGCAGTACTTC,once,TRBV6-5,NA,TRBJ2-7
CASSPTGQAFYGYTF,TGCGCCAGCAGCCCAACGGGACAGGCTTTCTATGGCTACACCTTC,once,TRBV4-3,TRBD1,TRBJ1-2
CASSAWGVYNEQFF,TGTGCCAGCAGCGCCTGGGGGGTCTACAATGAGCAGTTCTTC,once,TRBV13,NA,TRBJ2-1
CASSSRTNTDTQYF,TGTGCCAGCAGCTCGCGGACAAACACAGATACGCAGTATTTT,NA,TRBV7-2,NA,TRBJ2-3
CAWRMTHNGGYTF,TGTGCCTGGAGAATGACTCACAATGGTGGCTACACCTTC,NA,TRBV30,NA,TRBJ1-2
CASSQGNRGFEQYF,TGTGCCAGCAGTCAAGGAAACAGGGGGTTCGAGCAGTACTTC,NA,TRBV27,TRBD1,TRBJ2-7
CASRRDRGNTEAFF,TGTGCCAGCCGGCGGGACAGGGGGAACACTGAAGCTTTCTTT,few,TRBV5-4,TRBD1,TRBJ1-1
CASSLTTSGSGSDTQYF,TGTGCCAGCTCACTCACGACTAGCGGGAGTGGTTCAGATACGCAGTATTTT,NA,TRBV18,TRBD2,TRBJ2-3
CASSRSTVSTDTQYF,TGTGCCAGTAGTCGCTCGACAGTTAGCACAGATACGCAGTATTTT,NA,TRBV19,NA,TRBJ2-3
CASSVRGLDTGELLF,TGCGCCAGCAGCGTCAGGGGGCTCGACACCGGGGAGCTGCTTTTT,NA,TRBV5-1,TRBD1,TRBJ2-2
CASSQVTSGGGELFF,TGCGCCAGCAGCCAAGTGACTAGCGGGGGCGGGGAGCTGTTTTTT,NA,TRBV4-1,TRBD2,TRBJ2-2
CASRSQGSYEQYF,TGTGCCAGCAGATCTCAGGGCTCCTACGAGCAGTACTTC,NA,TRBV27,NA,TRBJ2-7
CAWKGLGITEAFF,TGTGCCTGGAAGGGACTGGGGATCACTGAAGCTTTCTTT,NA,TRBV30,NA,TRBJ1-1
CASSSGLLTGELFF,TGTGCCAGCAGCTCGGGACTCCTAACCGGGGAGCTGTTTTTT,NA,TRBV7-2,NA,TRBJ2-2
CASSRRQGASREYF,TGTGCCAGCAGCCGTCGACAGGGGGCTAGCCGGGAGTACTTC,NA,TRBV6-2/TRBV6-3,TRBD1,TRBJ2-7
CASSPSRGNSPLHF,TGTGCCAGCAGCCCCAGCAGGGGCAATTCACCCCTCCACTTT,NA,TRBV28,NA,TRBJ1-6
CASSVSLGQGHEQYF,TGTGCCAGCAGCGTCAGTCTGGGACAGGGACACGAGCAGTACTTC,once,TRBV9,TRBD1,TRBJ2-7
CAWTRDINTGELFF,TGTGCCTGGACCCGAGACATAAACACCGGGGAGCTGTTTTTT,NA,TRBV30,NA,TRBJ2-2
CASSLEGFGETQYF,TGTGCCAGCAGCTTAGAGGGGTTCGGAGAGACCCAGTACTTC,NA,TRBV7-9,NA,TRBJ2-5
CASSQDRGTGVYEQYF,TGCGCCAGCAGCCAAGATAGGGGGACAGGGGTGTACGAGCAGTACTTC,few,TRBV4-3,TRBD1,TRBJ2-7
CASSQQGYYEQYF,TGTGCCAGCAGCCAACAGGGCTACTACGAGCAGTACTTC,NA,TRBV3-1/TRBV3-2,NA,TRBJ2-7
CAISESGGLGYTF,TGTGCCATCAGTGAGTCTGGAGGGCTCGGCTACACCTTC,once,TRBV10-3,NA,TRBJ1-2
CASSYSGGGPGYTF,TGTGCCAGCAGTTACTCGGGGGGGGGCCCTGGCTACACCTTC,once,TRBV6-5,NA,TRBJ1-2
CSASSSDGETQYF,TGCAGTGCTAGTAGTAGCGACGGCGAGACCCAGTACTTC,NA,TRBV20-1,NA,TRBJ2-5
CASSGQGGQPQHF,TGTGCCAGCAGCGGACAGGGTGGGCAGCCCCAGCATTTT,NA,TRBV2,TRBD1,TRBJ1-5
CASSFPVDTEAFF,TGTGCCAGCAGTTTCCCGGTTGACACTGAAGCTTTCTTT,NA,TRBV6-5,NA,TRBJ1-1
CASSLSFGSTGELFF,TGTGCCAGCAGCTTAAGTTTTGGGAGCACCGGGGAGCTGTTTTTT,NA,TRBV7-2,NA,TRBJ2-2
CASSLGYGETQYF,TGTGCCAGCAGCTTAGGATACGGAGAGACCCAGTACTTC,NA,TRBV7-2,NA,TRBJ2-5
CATDRGTGNTIYF,TGTGCCACCGACAGGGGTACTGGAAACACCATATATTTT,NA,TRBV6-6,TRBD1,TRBJ1-3
CASSLQAGYNEQFF,TGCGCCAGCAGCTTGCAGGCGGGATACAATGAGCAGTTCTTC,NA,TRBV5-1,NA,TRBJ2-1
CASSYSPRNQETQYF,TGTGCCAGCAGTTACTCTCCGCGGAACCAAGAGACCCAGTACTTC,NA,TRBV6-2/TRBV6-3,NA,TRBJ2-5
CASSPLRTGEDEQFF,TGTGCCAGCTCACCACTCCGGACAGGGGAGGATGAGCAGTTCTTC,NA,TRBV18,TRBD1,TRBJ2-1
CASSHQSGDEQFF,TGCGCCAGCAGCCACCAGTCCGGGGATGAGCAGTTCTTC,once,TRBV4-3,NA,TRBJ2-1
CASRQQEFYGYTF,TGTGCCAGCAGACAACAGGAGTTCTATGGCTACACCTTC,NA,TRBV6-5,NA,TRBJ1-2
CASSQERGRGQPQHF,TGCGCCAGCAGCCAAGAACGGGGTCGGGGTCAGCCCCAGCATTTT,NA,TRBV4-3,NA,TRBJ1-5
CASSETGGRDNSPLHF,TGTGCCAGCAGTGAAACAGGGGGAAGGGATAATTCACCCCTCCACTTT,NA,TRBV2,TRBD1,TRBJ1-6
CASSYGSGSFEQYF,TGTGCCAGCAGTTACGGCTCAGGGTCCTTCGAGCAGTACTTC,NA,TRBV6-5,NA,TRBJ2-7
CASSRLGTDTQYF,TGTGCCAGCAGCCGGTTGGGCACAGATACGCAGTATTTT,NA,TRBV6-6,NA,TRBJ2-3
CATRRETYEQYF,TGTGCCACGAGAAGGGAGACCTACGAGCAGTACTTC,NA,TRBV27,NA,TRBJ2-7
CATSREAGTGNTIYF,TGTGCCACCAGCAGGGAGGCAGGAACAGGAAACACCATATATTTT,NA,TRBV15,NA,TRBJ1-3
CATSRDKTGFGYTF,TGTGCCACCAGCAGAGATAAGACAGGGTTTGGCTACACCTTC,NA,TRBV15,TRBD1,TRBJ1-2
CASSPGSNYEQYF,TGTGCCAGCTCACCAGGTAGTAACTACGAGCAGTACTTC,NA,TRBV18,NA,TRBJ2-7
CASSIPGGPYNEQFF,TGTGCCAGTAGTATCCCCGGGGGGCCCTACAATGAGCAGTTCTTC,once,TRBV19,NA,TRBJ2-1
CAWSDHKTGGSDTIYF,TGTGCCTGGAGTGATCATAAGACAGGGGGCTCGGACACCATATATTTT,few,TRBV30,TRBD1,TRBJ1-3
CASSVAEAGGQGPPQHF,TGTGCCAGCAGCGTAGCCGAGGCAGGGGGCCAAGGTCCGCCCCAGCATTTT,NA,TRBV9,TRBD1,TRBJ1-5
CASSMGQGLSNYGYTF,TGTGCCAGTAGTATGGGACAGGGGCTTTCTAACTATGGCTACACCTTC,NA,TRBV19,TRBD1,TRBJ1-2
CASSRLAGGSDTQYF,TGTGCCAGCAGCCGGCTAGCGGGAGGATCAGATACGCAGTATTTT,NA,TRBV5-4,TRBD2,TRBJ2-3
CASSARQVYGYTF,TGTGCCAGTAGTGCGAGACAGGTCTATGGCTACACCTTC,NA,TRBV19,NA,TRBJ1-2
CASSLLSGTSPTEQYF,TGTGCCAGCAGCTTGTTGAGTGGGACTAGTCCTACCGAGCAGTACTTC,NA,TRBV5-6,TRBD2,TRBJ2-7
CASSWDGSGPTGELFF,TGTGCCAGCAGTTGGGACGGGAGCGGCCCCACCGGGGAGCTGTTTTTT,once,TRBV27,NA,TRBJ2-2
CASSYPQGAAYEQYF,TGTGCCAGCAGTTACCCACAGGGGGCAGCTTACGAGCAGTACTTC,NA,TRBV6-6,TRBD1,TRBJ2-7
CASSPGGRMANQPQHF,TGTGCCAGCAGCCCAGGTGGCAGGATGGCCAATCAGCCCCAGCATTTT,NA,TRBV11-3,NA,TRBJ1-5
CASRARTGGGVGYTF,TGTGCCAGCAGAGCCAGGACAGGGGGAGGAGTCGGCTACACCTTC,NA,TRBV2,TRBD1,TRBJ1-2
CASSFGQGNTEAFF,TGTGCCAGCAGCTTTGGACAGGGCAACACTGAAGCTTTCTTT,NA,TRBV7-8,TRBD1,TRBJ1-1
CASSQGLAGGTGELFF,TGCGCCAGCAGCCAGGGACTAGCGGGAGGGACCGGGGAGCTGTTTTTT,once,TRBV5-1,TRBD2,TRBJ2-2